These 22 T cell receptor beta chains originate from one sample sequenced in a study of cytomegalovirus exposure and HLA in healthy donors. The PCR made use of 60 Vbeta and 13 Jbeta primers. Sequenced by immunoSEQ multiplex PCR; TCRdb stores in-frame clones only, minus some. This table holds about 210,000 clones, around 81% found once. The sequencing input was PBMCs. These TCRs come from a woman aged 45-59 years in good health and CMV-seropositive.

The chain is built from TRBV18 and TRBJ1-5; no clear D gene. The CDR3 is 14 amino acids. CDR1 is KGHSH, CDR2 LQKENI, per germline. Between the trimmed V and J ends, which lost 5 bases and 0 bases, there was a span of 8 bases. In DNA, the CDR3 is TGTGCCAGCTCATCGGGAGCTAGCAATCAGCCCCAGCATTTT. Its translation is CASSSGASNQPQHF.

The CDR3 is CASKLRQSYEQYF. DNA for the CDR3: TGTGCCAGCAAACTACGGCAGAGCTACGAGCAGTACTTC. The V and J genes are TRBV6-5 and TRBJ2-5; the D is unclear. Gene TRBJ2-7 matches the end of the DNA better, so the J call may be wrong. From germline, CDR1 is MNHEY and CDR2 SVGAGI. The length of the CDR3 is 13 residues.

This chain connects TRBV5-5 to TRBJ2-1, with TRBD1 matching 10 bases. Germline V gene sequence: CDR1 SGHKS, CDR2 YYEKEE (reference sequence). CDR3 size: 14 residues. Unmatched junction bases numbered 2, after V lost 1 base and J lost 7 bases. CDR3: CASSLWDRGNEQFF. CDR3 sequence (DNA): TGTGCCAGCAGCTTGTGGGACAGGGGTAATGAGCAGTTCTTC.

This chain joins TRBV27 and TRBJ2-5; TRBD2 agrees at 7 bases. This CDR3 contains 13 residues. Germline values: CDR1 MNHEY, CDR2 SMNVEV (reference sequence). J lost 6 bases, V lost 6 bases, and 7 bases had no gene match. CDR3 sequence reads: CASRSGGQKTQYF. CDR3 DNA: TGTGCCAGCAGGTCGGGGGGTCAGAAGACCCAGTACTTC.

This clone was observed once. The chain has TRBV7-2 and TRBJ2-5; 8 bases map to TRBD2. Germline CDR1 reads SGHTA; CDR2 reads FQGNSA. The CDR3 totals 16 residues. J gave up 3 bases and V 2 bases, and 8 bases lay outside the gene matches. The CDR3 sequence: CASSLSGGGIKETQYF. For the CDR3, the DNA is TGTGCCAGCAGCTTATCAGGCGGGGGGATTAAAGAGACCCAGTACTTC.

The chain combines TRBV19 with TRBJ1-2, with 7 bases identical to TRBD1. With 5 bases clipped from V and 10 bases from J, the junction kept 19 bases outside the gene matches. Germline V gene lookup returns CDR1 LNHDA and CDR2 SQIVND (reference sequence). The CDR3 spans 16 residues. CDR3 region: CASSPRQGRRLFDYTF. CDR3 DNA sequence: TGTGCCAGTAGTCCAAGACAGGGTAGGCGCCTATTTGACTACACCTTC.

This rearrangement joins TRBV27 to TRBJ2-3; D is perhaps TRBD2 (6 bases). With 5 bases removed from V and 3 bases from J, the gap between germline ends came to 18 bases. The CDR3 sequence is 16 residues long. Germline V gene data show CDR1 as MNHEY and CDR2 as SMNVEV (reference sequence). The CDR3 region is CASSTTGPGRTDTQYF. CDR3 DNA: TGTGCCAGCAGTACAACCGGACCTGGGAGGACAGATACGCAGTATTTT.

The CDR3: CASIMRTASSYEQYF. The CDR3 region has the DNA TGTGCCAGCATTATGAGGACAGCTAGCTCCTACGAGCAGTACTTC. The chain is built from TRBV27 and TRBJ2-7, with a possible D match to TRBD1 (6 bases). Trimming stripped 7 bases from V and 0 bases from J, with 16 bases between. CDR1 is MNHEY and CDR2 is SMNVEV in the germline V gene (reference sequence). This CDR3 is built from 15 residues.

The chain is built from TRBV6-5 and TRBJ2-7; TRBD2 agrees at 8 bases. V lost 5 bases and J lost 2; bases outside the gene matches: 5. This CDR3 has 14 residues. Germline V lookup: CDR1 MNHEY, CDR2 SVGAGI. The DNA for the CDR3 is TGTGCCAGCAGTCATAGCGGGGTTCCCTACGAGCAGTACTTC. Translation gives CASSHSGVPYEQYF.

This rearrangement joins TRBV11-2 to TRBJ2-2; D possibly corresponds to TRBD2 (5 bases). The CDR3 totals 15 residues. CDR1 SGHAT and CDR2 FQNNGV come from the germline V gene. V lost 4 bases and J lost 5, with 14 bases in between. Here the CDR3 reads CASSSKRTDTGELFF. CDR3 sequence (DNA): TGTGCCAGCAGCTCTAAACGGACTGATACCGGGGAGCTGTTTTTT.

V and J are TRBV6-1 and TRBJ2-7, with 11 bases lining up with TRBD1. The CDR3 extends over 16 amino acids. V was clipped by 3 bases and J by 3 bases; unmatched bases: 7. The germline V gene encodes CDR1 MNHNS and CDR2 SASEGT. CDR3 region: CASSEATGTGGYEQYF. CDR3 DNA: TGTGCCAGCAGTGAGGCGACCGGGACAGGGGGCTACGAGCAGTACTTC.

There are a few counts of this clone. This chain connects TRBV19 to TRBJ1-2, with 10 bases fitting TRBD1. The length of the CDR3 is 12 residues. The germline V gene has CDR1 LNHDA and CDR2 SQIVND (reference sequence). With 9 bases clipped from V and 6 bases from J, the junction kept 4 bases outside the gene matches. The CDR3 sequence: CASRQGAHGYTF. The CDR3 nucleotides are TGTGCCAGCAGACAGGGGGCCCATGGCTACACCTTC. Full variable domain (missing parts from reference TRBV19 and TRBJ1-2): DGGITQSPKYLFRKEGQNVTLSCEQNLNHDAMYWYRQDPGQGLRLIYYSQIVNDFQKGDIAEGYSVSREKKESFPLTVTSAQKNPTAFYLCASRQGAHGYTFGSGTRLTVV.

The V and J genes are TRBV19 and TRBJ2-6; D is uncertain. The V gene's germline CDR1 is LNHDA and CDR2 SQIVND (reference sequence). The CDR3 is 15 amino acids. V gave up 3 bases and J gave up 1 base, with 7 bases separating them. CDR3 region: CASSIKESGANVLTF. CDR3 coding DNA: TGTGCCAGTAGTATTAAGGAGTCTGGGGCCAACGTCCTGACTTTC. Full variable domain (outside the CDR3, taken from reference TRBV19 and TRBJ2-6): DGGITQSPKYLFRKEGQNVTLSCEQNLNHDAMYWYRQDPGQGLRLIYYSQIVNDFQKGDIAEGYSVSREKKESFPLTVTSAQKNPTAFYLCASSIKESGANVLTFGAGSRLTVL.

This chain connects TRBV6-1 to TRBJ1-2, with TRBD1 as a possible D gene (5 bases). The CDR3 runs 12 residues. V was clipped by 10 bases and J by 0 bases, with 9 bases between them. The germline CDR1 and CDR2 sequences are MNHNS and SASEGT. In DNA form, the CDR3 reads TGTGCCATGGGGCCTCCTAACTATGGCTACACCTTC. It specifies CAMGPPNYGYTF.

V is TRBV9 and J is TRBJ2-3; D gene unclear. Trimming stripped 7 bases from V and 2 bases from J, with 8 bases between. The V gene's germline CDR1 is SGDLS and CDR2 YYNGEE. The CDR3 runs 12 residues. CDR3 sequence: CASDAVTDTQYF. The CDR3 DNA is TGTGCCAGCGACGCGGTCACAGATACGCAGTATTTT.

The chain couples TRBV19 to TRBJ1-1; D uncertain. Germline values: CDR1 LNHDA, CDR2 SQIVND (reference sequence). The CDR3 runs 13 residues. Trimming stripped 7 bases from V and 3 bases from J, with 12 bases between. The CDR3 here is CASKGRIDTEAFF. DNA for the CDR3: TGTGCCAGTAAAGGGAGGATTGACACTGAAGCTTTCTTT.

The CDR3: CASSPGGDRNNYGYTF. The CDR3 nucleotides read TGCGCCAGCAGCCCTGGCGGGGACAGGAATAACTATGGCTACACCTTC. J is TRBJ1-2 and V is TRBV5-1; 8 positions agree with TRBD1. The CDR3 extends over 16 amino acids. Germline values: CDR1 SGHRS, CDR2 YFSETQ. With 4 bases clipped from V and 1 base from J, the junction kept 9 bases outside the gene matches.

The genes are TRBV5-1 and TRBJ2-7; D ambiguous. V lost 4 bases to trimming and J lost 1 base, with 12 bases between them. The CDR3 has 14 amino acids. Germline V gene sequence: CDR1 SGHRS, CDR2 YFSETQ. CDR3 bases: TGCGCCAGCAGCCCGACACTTCTTTCCTACGAGCAGTACTTC. It yields the protein CASSPTLLSYEQYF.

This clone was found once. The J gene is TRBJ2-3, the V gene TRBV5-1, with TRBD1 as a possible D gene (6 bases). Trimming cost V 4 bases and J 6 bases, with 15 bases left between them. CDR1 is SGHRS, CDR2 YFSETQ, per germline. CDR3 size: 14 residues. CDR3 in DNA: TGCGCCAGCAGCCATTCCAGGGGTCGGGATACGCAGTATTTT. Translation: CASSHSRGRDTQYF. Combining the CDR3 with reference TRBV5-1 and TRBJ2-3 gives the whole variable domain KAGVTQTPRYLIKTRGQQVTLSCSPISGHRSVSWYQQTPGQGLQFLFEYFSETQRNKGNFPGRFSGRQFSNSRSEMNVSTLELGDSALYLCASSHSRGRDTQYFGPGTRLTVL.

DNA of the CDR3: TGCGCCAGCAGCTTGGACAGGGCCACTGAAGCTTTCTTT. It codes for CASSLDRATEAFF. The rearrangement links TRBV5-1 to TRBJ1-1; D perhaps matches TRBD1 (6 bases). This CDR3 region has 13 residues. V gave up 0 bases and J gave up 4 bases, with 7 bases separating them. Germline CDR1 SGHRS, CDR2 YFSETQ.

The chain is built from TRBV28 and TRBJ1-1; TRBD1 matches at 8 bases. This CDR3 spans 17 amino acids. The junction had 9 bases not matched to a gene; V was cut back by 3 bases and J by 0 bases. CDR1 is MDHEN and CDR2 is SYDVKM in the germline V gene. The CDR3 DNA is TGTGCCAGCAGTTTCACCAGGGGGCGTAATGTGAACACTGAAGCTTTCTTT. It codes for CASSFTRGRNVNTEAFF.

The chain carries TRBV9 and TRBJ1-4; possibly TRBD1 for D (5 bases). Germline CDR1 reads SGDLS; CDR2 reads YYNGEE. V lost 3 bases and J 4 bases, leaving 16 bases between the germline ends. This CDR3 spans 16 amino acids. Here the CDR3 DNA reads TGTGCCAGCAGCGCAGGGTACAGTCATGATAATGAAAAACTGTTTTTT. It specifies CASSAGYSHDNEKLFF.